This T cell receptor beta chain comes out of a study of T cell repertoires in ileal Crohn's disease. Study findings and constraints: Sorted CD8 T cells held more high-frequency clones than CD4. Compared with non-smokers, active smokers at surgery showed more clonal expansions. Every patient over 26.8% clonality showed endoscopic recurrence.

Comment on this clone: Its specificity is unknown.

V lost 10 bases, J lost 5 bases, and 15 bases lay in between. Germline V gene data show CDR1 as LNHDA and CDR2 as SQIVND (reference sequence). The CDR3 extends over 13 amino acids. Sequenced by immunoSEQ multiplex PCR; TCRdb stores in-frame clones only, minus some. The table shows 14,000 or so clones, with around 84% occurring only once. The material sequenced was ileal tissue. This TCR came from an adult with Crohn's disease. This sequence joins TRBV19 and TRBJ1-5, with D hard to call. The CDR3 sequence: CATRSSFDQPQHF. The CDR3 bases are TGTGCCACCCGTAGCTCTTTTGATCAGCCCCAGCATTTT.